This T cell receptor beta chain was captured in a study of response to subunit inactivated influenza vaccine. Study-wide points: Authors suggested few new T cells are recruited by each seasonal influenza vaccination.

TCRdb ran MiXCR on the RT-PCR reads and lists one entry per CDR3 protein. The sample consists of approximately 520,000 distinct CDR3 sequences, 25% of them appearing once. A word on this clonotype: The antigen is not known.

The sequence was collected from a man aged 45-60 years who received an inactivated influenza vaccine. The starting material was CD4+ T cells sorted from PBMCs, obtained roughly 5 days after vaccination.

CDR3 sequence: CASSVGQGEGYEQYF. The DNA of the CDR3 is TGTGCCAGCAGCGTCGGACAGGGGGAAGGCTACGAGCAGTACTTC. V usage is TRBV9 and J usage is TRBJ2-7; 10 nucleotides align to TRBD1. Germline V CDR1 and CDR2: SGDLS, YYNGEE. The CDR3 length is 15 residues. The trim removed 2 bases at V and 3 bases at J, leaving 5 bases unmatched.